This T cell receptor (beta chain) derives from a study of CD8 T cells in ankylosing spondylitis. The V gene lost 2 bases and the J gene lost 6 bases, with 8 bases spanning the gap. CDR3 size: 13 residues. CDR1 is MNHEY, CDR2 SMNVEV, per germline (reference sequence). Quantitative molecular-barcoded 5'-RACE generated the TCR beta libraries. From the 5' RACE reads, TCRdb called clonotypes with MiXCR, one entry per CDR3 protein. This table holds under 300,000 distinct CDR3 sequences, around a tenth found once. V is TRBV27 and J is TRBJ1-5; D is undetermined. The sequence was collected from a male donor with ankylosing spondylitis or in good health (not recorded which). Material: blood, either unsorted or a sorted T cell fraction (not recorded which). The CDR3 DNA sequence: TGTGCCAGCAGTTTAGGAGTGAGTCAGCCCCAGCATTTT. Its protein is CASSLGVSQPQHF.